The 16 T cell receptor beta chains reported below all come from one sample, sequenced in a study of cytomegalovirus exposure and HLA in healthy donors. Use of 60 Vbeta and 13 Jbeta primers characterized the PCR. Libraries were prepared by immunoSEQ multiplex PCR; TCRdb keeps only in-frame clonotypes and omits some of them. This sample carries 90,000 to 100,000 clones, just under 70% of them seen once, and the ten largest clones take roughly 2.7%. Sequencing input: PBMCs. Receptor source: a man aged 45-65 years in good health and CMV-seronegative.

This clone has more than one count but fewer than ten. This sequence joins TRBV7-2 and TRBJ2-3; TRBD2 might be the D (6 bases). The germline gives CDR1 SGHTA, CDR2 FQGNSA. This CDR3 has 14 amino acids. V lost 1 base to trimming and J lost 8 bases, with 13 bases between them. This CDR3 is CASSLGGDSVTQYF. The CDR3 DNA follows: TGTGCCAGCAGCTTAGGAGGGGACTCAGTTACGCAGTATTTT.

V is TRBV7-9 and J is TRBJ2-2; 9 bases agree with TRBD2. Per germline, CDR1 SEHNR and CDR2 FQNEAQ (reference sequence). Trimming took 6 bases from V and 2 from J; bases not matched to a gene: 7. The CDR3 spans 16 residues. Here the CDR3 reads CASRTSGGINTGELFF. The CDR3 DNA reads TGTGCCAGCAGGACTAGCGGAGGAATAAACACCGGGGAGCTGTTTTTT.

This chain connects TRBV7-3 to TRBJ2-3; no definite D call. This CDR3 contains 12 residues. CDR1 is SGHTA and CDR2 is FQGTGA in the germline V gene. The ends were cut back, 4 bases at V and 0 bases at J, with 2 bases in the middle. The CDR3 region is CASSSSTDTQYF. The DNA for the CDR3 is TGTGCCAGCAGCTCGAGCACAGATACGCAGTATTTT.

V is TRBV6-1 and J is TRBJ2-3, with 7 bases matching TRBD2. CDR1 is MNHNS and CDR2 is SASEGT in the germline V gene. The CDR3 covers 15 residues. Trimming at V came to 6 bases and at J to 0 bases, leaving 6 bases not matched to a gene. CDR3: CASRIAGASTDTQYF. The CDR3 region has the DNA TGTGCCAGCAGGATCGCGGGAGCCAGCACAGATACGCAGTATTTT.

This clone was seen only once. The chain has TRBV5-6 and TRBJ1-2; D unclear. This CDR3 is built from 15 residues. V dropped 4 bases and J dropped 0 bases, with 13 bases sitting between them. The germline V gene encodes CDR1 SGHDT and CDR2 YYEEEE. In DNA, the CDR3 is TGTGCCAGCAGCCCAACACCAGGATCTAACTATGGCTACACCTTC. Amino acid sequence: CASSPTPGSNYGYTF.

Worth noting for this clone: A much larger clone lies one base from this, so it may be a read error. The rearrangement uses TRBV5-6 and TRBJ1-1, with D possibly being TRBD1 (5 bases). CDR3 size: 13 residues. V lost 5 bases and J 1 base, leaving 9 bases between the germline ends. The germline V gene encodes CDR1 SGHDT and CDR2 YYEEEE. The CDR3 DNA reads TGTGCCAGCAGGGGACTGAGGAACACTGAAGCTTTCTTT. This gives the protein CASRGLRNTEAFF.

V is TRBV11-2 and J is TRBJ2-7, with TRBD1 matching 8 bases. The CDR3 loop spans 15 amino acids. The ends lost 1 base at V and 3 bases at J; junction bases unmatched: 5. Germline CDR1 reads SGHAT; CDR2 reads FQNNGV. The CDR3 DNA reads TGTGCCAGCAGCTTAGCGGACAGGGACCGCTACGAGCAGTACTTC. This gives the protein CASSLADRDRYEQYF.

V gene TRBV6-5 combines with J gene TRBJ2-3; perhaps TRBD1 as D (6 bases). This CDR3 is 15 amino acids long. CDR1 and CDR2 from the germline V gene are MNHEY and SVGAGI. V gave up 2 bases and J gave up 2 bases, with 11 bases separating them. CDR3 coding DNA: TGTGCCAGCAGTTACAAGGGGGACCTCACAGATACGCAGTATTTT. Its protein product is CASSYKGDLTDTQYF.

The chain recombines TRBV4-1 with TRBJ1-2; TRBD1 is a possible D gene (6 bases). This CDR3 is 15 amino acids long. V was trimmed by 0 bases and J by 1 base, leaving 9 bases between them. In germline, CDR1 is MGHRA, CDR2 YSYEKL. DNA for the CDR3: TGCGCCAGCAGCCAAGAGGGACATTTTAACTATGGCTACACCTTC. It translates to CASSQEGHFNYGYTF.

This clone occurred a few times. The CDR3 region is CASSEGGGQPQHF. Here the CDR3 DNA reads TGTGCCAGCAGTGAAGGGGGGGGTCAGCCCCAGCATTTT. V usage is TRBV2 and J usage is TRBJ1-5; maybe TRBD1 (5 bases). Germline V gene sequence: CDR1 SNHLY, CDR2 FYNNEI. Trimming removed 1 base from V and 6 bases from J, with 7 bases in between. This CDR3 is 13 amino acids long.

The count of this clone is one. The V and J genes are TRBV28 and TRBJ2-4; D remains ambiguous. Germline loops: CDR1 MDHEN, CDR2 SYDVKM. CDR3 size: 11 residues. Trimming pared 4 bases from V and 8 bases from J, leaving 6 bases between. CDR3 protein: CASSSRDIQYF. The DNA for the CDR3 is TGTGCCAGCAGTTCTCGGGACATTCAGTACTTC.

This chain uses TRBV5-1 with TRBJ2-1; 9 bases map to TRBD2. The V gene's germline CDR1 is SGHRS and CDR2 YFSETQ. CDR3 length: 16 residues. Trimming took 0 bases from V and 0 from J; bases not matched to a gene: 1. The CDR3 DNA is TGCGCCAGCAGCTTGGATAGCGGGGGCTCCTACAATGAGCAGTTCTTC. It yields the protein CASSLDSGGSYNEQFF.

This clone was detected only a few times. This chain uses TRBV6-5 with TRBJ2-3; 9 nucleotides line up with TRBD2. Germline CDR1 is MNHEY and CDR2 is SVGAGI. J lost 3 bases, V lost 5 bases, and 0 bases had no gene match. The CDR3 covers 13 residues. CDR3 DNA sequence: TGTGCCAGCAGTGGACTAGCGACAGATACGCAGTATTTT. This sequence encodes CASSGLATDTQYF.

The J gene is TRBJ2-2, the V gene TRBV7-2; no clear D gene. Deletions cut 1 base from V and 1 base from J, with 13 bases between. Per germline, CDR1 SGHTA and CDR2 FQGNSA. This CDR3 region has 17 residues. CDR3 loop: CASSLGRRVGNTGELFF. In DNA form, the CDR3 reads TGTGCCAGCAGCTTAGGAAGACGGGTCGGGAACACCGGGGAGCTGTTTTTT.

The table lists this clone with a few counts. The chain couples TRBV5-1 to TRBJ1-4; unclear D gene. Trimming left V 0 bases short and J 8 bases short, with 11 bases between. The CDR3 is 14 residues long. CDR1 SGHRS and CDR2 YFSETQ come from the germline V gene. Here the CDR3 reads CASSLVAGHEKLFF. CDR3 DNA: TGCGCCAGCAGCTTGGTGGCAGGTCACGAAAAACTGTTTTTT.

The rearrangement joins TRBV4-1 to TRBJ1-5; D is perhaps TRBD1 (5 bases). CDR1 and CDR2 from the germline V gene are MGHRA and YSYEKL. V gave up 0 bases and J gave up 5 bases, with 11 bases separating them. The CDR3 consists of 15 residues. CDR3 sequence reads: CASSQDSAGYQPQHF. The CDR3 DNA is TGCGCCAGCAGCCAAGACTCGGCAGGGTATCAGCCCCAGCATTTT.